The rows below give T cell receptor beta chains drawn from one sample of a study of T cells after yellow fever vaccination. TCRdb re-called the 5' RACE reads through MiXCR, storing one row per CDR3 protein. Found here are some 320,000 distinct CDR3 sequences, about 9.5% of them singletons; the top ten hold roughly 17%. The sequencing here drew on PBMCs, taken on the day of the first yellow fever vaccination. The receptors come from a man between 18 and 29 years old who received the YFV17D yellow fever vaccine. Each CDR3 is given with its conserved first and last residue. A D gene is named only where the DNA matches it firmly. Size is omitted from some rows. Given values are once, few, many or a class for expanded clones.

TRBV9	many	-	TRBJ2-5	CASSVLDHETQYF	TGTGCCAGCAGCGTACTAGACCACGAGACCCAGTACTTC
TRBV12-3/TRBV12-4	-	TRBD1	TRBJ1-1	CASSNRTGVIEAFF	TGTGCCAGCAGCAACCGTACAGGGGTCATTGAAGCTTTCTTT
TRBV11-2	-	-	TRBJ2-6	CASSLDRTRSGANVLTF	TGTGCCAGCAGCTTAGACAGAACTCGCTCTGGGGCCAACGTCCTGACTTTC
TRBV6-2/TRBV6-3	-	TRBD1	TRBJ2-7	CASSDNMDRLYEQYF	TGTGCCAGCAGTGACAACATGGACAGGCTCTACGAGCAGTACTTC
TRBV4-3	many	-	TRBJ1-5	CASSQAVAAQQPQHF	TGCGCCAGCAGCCAAGCGGTCGCGGCGCAGCAGCCCCAGCATTTT
TRBV6-5	few	-	TRBJ1-1	CASSYTTRMNTEAFF	TGTGCCAGCAGTTACACCACCCGGATGAACACTGAAGCTTTCTTT
TRBV23-1	-	-	TRBJ1-5	CATSQRMRPEHF	TGCGCCACCAGTCAGCGGATGCGCCCTGAGCATTTT
TRBV6-2/TRBV6-3	few	-	TRBJ2-1	CASADRNEQFF	TGTGCCAGCGCCGACCGAAATGAGCAGTTCTTC
TRBV29-1	few	-	TRBJ2-3	CSVVVPGTSKPPYPSTDTQYF	TGCAGCGTCGTCGTGCCCGGGACTTCCAAGCCTCCGTACCCTAGCACAGATACGCAGTATTTT
TRBV7-9	-	TRBD2	TRBJ2-1	CASSRLIAGGNNEQFF	TGTGCCAGCAGCCGATTAATAGCGGGGGGAAACAATGAGCAGTTCTTC
TRBV9	few	-	TRBJ2-5	CASSVGGARQETQYF	TGTGCCAGCAGCGTAGGTGGGGCGAGACAAGAGACCCAGTACTTC
TRBV25-1	-	-	TRBJ2-5	CASSELRSSNEETQYF	TGTGCCAGCAGTGAATTGAGGTCAAGTAATGAGGAGACCCAGTACTTC
TRBV29-1	-	TRBD1	TRBJ1-2	CSVEVAGGNGYTF	TGCAGCGTTGAAGTAGCAGGGGGCAATGGCTACACCTTC
TRBV4-1	few	-	TRBJ1-4	CASSQKYLDPEKLFF	TGCGCCAGCAGCCAAAAATACCTCGACCCGGAAAAACTGTTTTTT
TRBV3-1	few	-	TRBJ1-2	CASNPGGQNYGYTF	TGTGCCAGCAACCCCGGGGGCCAAAACTATGGCTACACCTTC
TRBV11-3	few	-	TRBJ2-1	CASSFQGAYNEQFF	TGTGCCAGCAGCTTCCAGGGTGCCTACAATGAGCAGTTCTTC
TRBV5-1	few	-	TRBJ1-2	CASSSGYPGGYTF	TGCGCCAGCAGCTCCGGGTACCCGGGGGGCTACACCTTC
TRBV7-9	-	-	TRBJ2-3	CASSPEGSDTQYF	TGTGCCAGCAGCCCCGAAGGTTCTGATACGCAGTATTTT
TRBV20-1	-	-	TRBJ1-6	CSATETTLYNSPLHF	TGCAGTGCCACCGAAACAACTCTCTATAATTCACCCCTCCACTTT
TRBV12-3/TRBV12-4	many	-	TRBJ2-1	CASSFIGEQFF	TGTGCCAGCAGTTTTATCGGTGAGCAGTTCTTC
TRBV6-1	-	-	TRBJ2-7	CASSAGPGRYEQYF	TGTGCCAGCAGTGCCGGTCCGGGAAGGTACGAGCAGTACTTC
TRBV7-3	-	-	TRBJ2-1	CASSSGRLNNEQFF	TGTGCCAGCAGTTCGGGGAGACTAAACAATGAGCAGTTCTTC
TRBV6-5	-	-	TRBJ1-3	CASSYDVRGLSGNTIYF	TGTGCCAGCAGTTACGACGTGCGGGGCCTCTCTGGAAACACCATATATTTT
TRBV3-1	many	TRBD2	TRBJ2-7	CASSDHYRLAAGEQYF	TGTGCCAGCAGCGACCACTACCGACTAGCGGCCGGCGAGCAGTACTTC
TRBV4-1	many	-	TRBJ2-3	CASSTTLTSSTDTQYF	TGCGCCAGCAGCACCACTCTTACCTCTAGCACAGATACGCAGTATTTT
TRBV4-1	many	TRBD2	TRBJ2-2	CASSPRSSGITGELFF	TGCGCCAGCAGCCCCCGTAGTAGCGGGATAACCGGGGAGCTGTTTTTT
TRBV20-1	many	-	TRBJ2-3	CSAREWATDTQYF	TGCAGTGCTAGAGAATGGGCTACAGATACGCAGTATTTT
TRBV6-1	few	-	TRBJ1-5	CASRPEYSNQPQHF	TGTGCCAGCAGGCCGGAGTATAGCAATCAGCCCCAGCATTTT